The 15 T cell receptor beta chains listed next were all sequenced from one sample in a study of T cell changes during pregnancy in multiple sclerosis. Generated by immunoSEQ multiplex PCR, the TCRdb table keeps only in-frame clones and is missing some. The sample yields some 45,000 clones, approximately 95% seen once. The source was CD8+ T cells from peripheral blood mononuclear cells, collected in the first trimester of pregnancy. These receptors were collected from a female donor with multiple sclerosis, enrolled in a pregnancy study.

V usage is TRBV4-1 and J usage is TRBJ2-7, with TRBD2 matching over 10 bases. CDR3 size: 15 residues. Trimming took 0 bases from V and 5 from J; bases not matched to a gene: 4. From germline, CDR1 is MGHRA and CDR2 YSYEKL. CDR3 in DNA: TGCGCCAGCAGCCAAGAGGGGCTAGCGGGAGACGAGCAGTACTTC. Encoded protein: CASSQEGLAGDEQYF.

The chain recombines TRBV29-1 with TRBJ1-2; 9 positions agree with TRBD1. V dropped 1 base and J dropped 8; count of bases not matched to a gene: 5. The CDR3 is 13 residues long. Germline V gene sequence: CDR1 SQVTM, CDR2 ANQGSEA. CDR3 sequence reads: CSVEGTGDGGYTF. The CDR3 nucleotides are TGCAGCGTTGAAGGGACAGGGGATGGCGGCTACACCTTC.

This chain links TRBV5-6 with TRBJ2-5, with 7 bases fitting TRBD1. V shed 1 base, J shed 4 bases, and the junction held 7 bases outside the gene matches. CDR1 is SGHDT and CDR2 is YYEEEE in the germline V gene. CDR3 size: 15 residues. The CDR3, as DNA: TGTGCCAGCAGCTTGATCGGGCCAGGGGGAGAGACCCAGTACTTC. Its protein is CASSLIGPGGETQYF.

The rearrangement uses TRBV27 and TRBJ2-7; 9 bases align to TRBD1. Germline CDR1 and CDR2: MNHEY and SMNVEV (reference sequence). This CDR3 has 15 amino acids. Trimming took 5 bases from V and 4 from J; bases not matched to a gene: 9. In nucleotides, the CDR3 is TGTGCCAGCAGTCCCCCGGGACAGGGCTTTTACGAGCAGTACTTC. It translates to CASSPPGQGFYEQYF.

The rearrangement uses TRBV27 and TRBJ1-1; 8 bases agree with TRBD1. Germline trimming cut 5 bases from V and 8 bases from J; bases unmatched to any gene: 7. Per the germline V gene, CDR1 is MNHEY and CDR2 is SMNVEV (reference sequence). The CDR3 contains 13 residues. The CDR3 loop is CASSQDRGGEAFF. CDR3 bases: TGTGCCAGCAGTCAAGACAGGGGAGGAGAAGCTTTCTTT.

The chain uses TRBV27 and TRBJ2-6; D gene unclear. Germline CDR1 and CDR2: MNHEY and SMNVEV (reference sequence). Between the trimmed V and J ends, which lost 7 bases and 2 bases, there was a span of 6 bases. The CDR3 covers 13 residues. The CDR3 region has the DNA TGTGCCAGCACCCCTACTGGGGCCAACGTCCTGACTTTC. Protein sequence: CASTPTGANVLTF.

This clone was detected once. The V and J genes are TRBV6-1 and TRBJ2-4, with D maybe TRBD1 (5 bases). The CDR3 is made up of 16 amino acids. Germline CDR1 MNHNS, CDR2 SASEGT. Deletions cut 3 bases from V and 1 base from J, with 13 bases between. CDR3 coding DNA: TGTGCCAGCAGTGAGGCAGGGAAAGCGGCCAAAAACATTCAGTACTTC. Translation: CASSEAGKAAKNIQYF.

The chain recombines TRBV7-8 with TRBJ2-7, with D possibly matching TRBD2 (6 bases). The CDR3 runs 13 residues. From germline, CDR1 is SGHVS and CDR2 FQNEAQ. Trimming removed 3 bases from V and 4 bases from J, with 10 bases in between. Here the CDR3 DNA reads TGTGCCAGCAGCTTGGGACTGCTTTACGAGCAGTACTTC. Amino acid sequence: CASSLGLLYEQYF.

The chain has TRBV23-1 and TRBJ2-7, with a tentative D call TRBD2 (6 bases). TRBV23-1 has ORF status, its function being uncertain. CDR3 length equals 17 residues. V was cut by 0 bases and J by 1 base, with 16 bases left in between. The DNA of the CDR3 is TGCGCCAGCAGTCAATCGAACCGGCGGGGTCTATCCTACGAGCAGTACTTC. Translated: CASSQSNRRGLSYEQYF.

This chain links TRBV27 with TRBJ1-5, with 9 bases aligning to TRBD1. This CDR3 is 16 amino acids long. Trimming removed 5 bases from V and 0 bases from J; junction bases left unmatched: 5. CDR1 is MNHEY, CDR2 SMNVEV, per germline (reference sequence). The CDR3 bases are TGTGCCAGCAGTATTGGGACAGGGAATAGCAATCAGCCCCAGCATTTT. It translates to CASSIGTGNSNQPQHF.

The V gene is TRBV4-3, the J gene TRBJ1-2; 10 positions match TRBD1. The V segment lost 1 base and the J segment 6 bases; nucleotides outside the gene matches: 2. Germline V gives CDR1 LGHNA, CDR2 YSLEER. This CDR3 is 14 amino acids long. This CDR3 is CASSQVGTGDGYTF. The CDR3 bases are TGCGCCAGCAGCCAAGTCGGGACAGGGGATGGCTACACCTTC.

This CDR3 is CASSIKGTGFGYTF. For the CDR3, the DNA is TGTGCCAGTAGTATAAAGGGGACAGGGTTCGGCTACACCTTC. The chain recombines TRBV19 with TRBJ1-2; 9 nucleotides match TRBD1. CDR1 is LNHDA, CDR2 SQIVND, per germline (reference sequence). J gave up 8 bases and V 2 bases, and 6 bases lay outside the gene matches. CDR3 length: 14 amino acids.

This rearrangement joins TRBV27 to TRBJ2-7; 8 positions match TRBD1. V dropped 6 bases and J dropped 2; count of bases not matched to a gene: 0. Germline assignment: CDR1 MNHEY and CDR2 SMNVEV (reference sequence). The CDR3 is 12 amino acids. The CDR3 DNA reads TGTGCCAGCAGGACAGGGGCCTACGAGCAGTACTTC. It translates to CASRTGAYEQYF.

This clone appeared a few times. The V and J genes are TRBV5-1 and TRBJ2-7; 8 bases agree with TRBD1. Germline assignment: CDR1 SGHRS and CDR2 YFSETQ. With 5 bases clipped from V and 1 base from J, the junction kept 8 bases outside the gene matches. The CDR3 totals 15 residues. For the CDR3, the DNA is TGCGCCAGCAGACCTGGACAGGGACTTTCCTACGAGCAGTACTTC. This gives the protein CASRPGQGLSYEQYF.

This chain uses TRBV11-2 with TRBJ2-5; weak D call: TRBD2 (5 bases). The CDR3 extends over 16 amino acids. V gave up 5 bases and J gave up 4 bases, with 20 bases separating them. Germline-derived CDR1 and CDR2 are SGHAT and FQNNGV. In DNA form, the CDR3 reads TGTGCCAGCAGCCCGGACTCTTCGGAGAAGGTAGAGACCCAGTACTTC. Translating it yields CASSPDSSEKVETQYF.